This T cell receptor beta chain was recorded in a study of cytomegalovirus exposure and HLA in healthy donors. The CDR3 consists of 15 residues. V gave up 7 bases and J gave up 2 bases; unmatched junction bases: 7. The V gene's germline CDR1 is MDHEN and CDR2 SYDVKM. Primers for the PCR totalled 60 Vbeta and 13 Jbeta. Profiled with immunoSEQ multiplex PCR; TCRdb holds only in-frame clones, not every one. The sample has about 180,000 clones; 80% to 90% are singletons. The study's findings and limits: Later analysis identified a missense DCLRE1C variant that was linked to TCR beta V- and J-gene trimming.

Of note for this clone: The antigen is undetermined.

This TCR was recovered from a male donor in good health and CMV-seronegative. This chain connects TRBV28 to TRBJ1-5; 8 bases are shared with TRBD1. The sequenced sample was PBMCs. CDR3 in amino acids: CASTRQGFGNQPQHF. CDR3 bases: TGTGCCAGCACCAGACAGGGGTTCGGCAATCAGCCCCAGCATTTT.